This record looks at one T cell receptor (beta chain) sequence and its context. The method was immunoSEQ multiplex PCR; TCRdb's version includes in-frame clones alone and lacks a portion of them. The sample lists roughly 64,000 clones; around 96% were seen once. The data were taken from a study of T cell changes during pregnancy in multiple sclerosis. Germline V CDR1 and CDR2: MNHEY, SMNVEV (reference sequence). This CDR3 has 15 residues. With 4 bases removed from V and 0 bases from J, the gap between germline ends came to 10 bases. The gene calls are TRBV27 and TRBJ2-1; D uncertain. The sequence was obtained from a female donor with multiple sclerosis, enrolled in a pregnancy study. The specimen comprised CD8+ T cells from peripheral blood mononuclear cells, sampled after pregnancy. CDR3 coding DNA: TGTGCCAGCAGTTCAACTACGTCCTCCTACAATGAGCAGTTCTTC. Translating it yields CASSSTTSSYNEQFF.